This T cell receptor (beta chain) appears in the sequencing data of a study of blood T cell repertoires in COVID-19. Study-level background: Sites in the United States, Italy and Spain provided acute and convalescent COVID-19 samples. T cells, B-cell-depleted T cells, or PBMCs supplied cDNA or gDNA.

Authors' analysis steps: Reference gene primers were amplified, and this amplification served to estimate nucleated cell counts. Sequenced by immunoSEQ multiplex PCR; TCRdb stores in-frame clones only, minus some. The DNA gave D and trimming, while V, J and clone size come from that table. The sample lists approximately 50,000 clones, approximately 83% occurring once. The CDR3 runs 13 residues. Germline assignment: CDR1 LNHDA and CDR2 SQIVND (reference sequence). V shed 9 bases and J shed 0 bases, with 9 bases lying between them. V gene TRBV19 combines with J gene TRBJ1-5; perhaps TRBD1 as D (6 bases). The sequenced material came from peripheral blood. The TCR was taken from a man aged 70 or older with active COVID-19. The CDR3 DNA sequence: TGTGCCAGCAGGGACAATAGCAATCAGCCCCAGCATTTT. Its protein is CASRDNSNQPQHF.